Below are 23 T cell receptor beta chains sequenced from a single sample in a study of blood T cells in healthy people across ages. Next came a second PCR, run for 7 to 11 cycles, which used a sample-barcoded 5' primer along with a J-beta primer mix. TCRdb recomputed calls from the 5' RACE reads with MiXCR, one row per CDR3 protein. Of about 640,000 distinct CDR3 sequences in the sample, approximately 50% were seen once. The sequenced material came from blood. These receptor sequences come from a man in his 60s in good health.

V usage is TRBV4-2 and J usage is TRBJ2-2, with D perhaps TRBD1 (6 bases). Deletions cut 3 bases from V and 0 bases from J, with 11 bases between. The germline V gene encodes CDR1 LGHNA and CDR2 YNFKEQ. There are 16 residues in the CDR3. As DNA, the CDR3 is TGTGCCAGCAGCCACAGCAGGGGTTCGAACACCGGGGAGCTGTTTTTT. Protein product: CASSHSRGSNTGELFF.

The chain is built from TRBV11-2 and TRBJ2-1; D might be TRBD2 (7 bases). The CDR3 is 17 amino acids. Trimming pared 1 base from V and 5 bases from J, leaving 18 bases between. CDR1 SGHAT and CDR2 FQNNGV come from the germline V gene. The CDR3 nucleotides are TGTGCCAGCAGCTTAGTAGTCGGGGGGCACGGAAACAATGAGCAGTTCTTC. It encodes CASSLVVGGHGNNEQFF.

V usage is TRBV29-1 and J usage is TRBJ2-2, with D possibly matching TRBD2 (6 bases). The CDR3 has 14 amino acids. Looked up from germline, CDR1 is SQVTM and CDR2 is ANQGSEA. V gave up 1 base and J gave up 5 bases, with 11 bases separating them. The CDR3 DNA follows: TGCAGCGTTGAAGGGGGGGTGAGAACCGGGGAGCTGTTTTTT. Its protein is CSVEGGVRTGELFF.

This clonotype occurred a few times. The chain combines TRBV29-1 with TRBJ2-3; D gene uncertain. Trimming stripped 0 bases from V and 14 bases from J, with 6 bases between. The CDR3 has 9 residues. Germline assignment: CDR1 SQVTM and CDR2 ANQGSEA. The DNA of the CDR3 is TGCAGCGTTGAAGAGAGGAGGTATTTT. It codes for CSVEERRYF.

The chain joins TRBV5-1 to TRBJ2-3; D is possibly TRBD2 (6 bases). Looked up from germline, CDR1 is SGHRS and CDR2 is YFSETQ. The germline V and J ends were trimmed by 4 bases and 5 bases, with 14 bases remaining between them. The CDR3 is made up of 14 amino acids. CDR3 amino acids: CASSLQAGKDTQYF. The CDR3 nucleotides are TGCGCCAGCAGCCTACAGGCGGGAAAAGATACGCAGTATTTT.

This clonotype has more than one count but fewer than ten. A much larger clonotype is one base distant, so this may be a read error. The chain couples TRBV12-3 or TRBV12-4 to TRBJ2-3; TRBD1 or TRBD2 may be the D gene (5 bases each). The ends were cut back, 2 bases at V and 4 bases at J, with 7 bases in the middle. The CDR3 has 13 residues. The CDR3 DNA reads TGTGCCAGCAGTTTAATGGGGGCAGATACGCAGTATTTT. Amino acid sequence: CASSLMGADTQYF.

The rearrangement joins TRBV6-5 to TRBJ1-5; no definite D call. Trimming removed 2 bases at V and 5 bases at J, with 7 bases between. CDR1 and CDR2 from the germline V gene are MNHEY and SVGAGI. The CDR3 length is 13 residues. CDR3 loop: CASSYTRDQPQHF. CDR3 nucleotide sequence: TGTGCCAGCAGTTACACGAGGGATCAGCCCCAGCATTTT.

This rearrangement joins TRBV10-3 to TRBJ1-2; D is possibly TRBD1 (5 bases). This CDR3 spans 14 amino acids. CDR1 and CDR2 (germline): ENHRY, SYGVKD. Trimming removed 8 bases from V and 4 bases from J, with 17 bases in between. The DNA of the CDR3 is TGTGCCATCGCAGCACAGGAAGAGACCTATGGCTACACCTTC. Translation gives CAIAAQEETYGYTF.

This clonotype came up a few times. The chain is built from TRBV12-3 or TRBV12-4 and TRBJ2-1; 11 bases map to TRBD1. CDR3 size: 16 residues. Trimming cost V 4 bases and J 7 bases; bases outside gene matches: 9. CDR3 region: CASSSWTGGIRNEQFF. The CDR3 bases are TGTGCCAGCAGTTCCTGGACAGGGGGCATTAGAAATGAGCAGTTCTTC.

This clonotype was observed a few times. Here the CDR3 DNA reads TGCGCCAGCAGCTTGGTAGGGAGCGGCTCCACAGATACGCAGTATTTT. Amino acids: CASSLVGSGSTDTQYF. The chain employs TRBV5-1 and TRBJ2-3, with D tentatively TRBD2 (5 bases). Germline CDR1 reads SGHRS; CDR2 reads YFSETQ. Deletions cut 0 bases from V and 2 bases from J, with 13 bases between. This CDR3 contains 16 residues. Supplemented by reference TRBV5-1 and TRBJ2-3, the full variable domain reads KAGVTQTPRYLIKTRGQQVTLSCSPISGHRSVSWYQQTPGQGLQFLFEYFSETQRNKGNFPGRFSGRQFSNSRSEMNVSTLELGDSALYLCASSLVGSGSTDTQYFGPGTRLTVL.

CDR3 bases: TGTGCCAGCGGGGGGGCTCAAGAGACCCAGTACTTC. Protein: CASGGAQETQYF. This rearrangement joins TRBV28 to TRBJ2-5, with a weak D call TRBD2 (7 bases). The CDR3 is 12 amino acids. The V end was cut by 8 bases, the J end by 2 bases, with 9 bases between. CDR1 is MDHEN, CDR2 SYDVKM, per germline. Full variable domain (remainder filled in from reference TRBV28 and TRBJ2-5): DVKVTQSSRYLVKRTGEKVFLECVQDMDHENMFWYRQDPGLGLRLIYFSYDVKMKEKGDIPEGYSVSREKKERFSLILESASTNQTSMYLCASGGAQETQYFGPGTRLLVL.

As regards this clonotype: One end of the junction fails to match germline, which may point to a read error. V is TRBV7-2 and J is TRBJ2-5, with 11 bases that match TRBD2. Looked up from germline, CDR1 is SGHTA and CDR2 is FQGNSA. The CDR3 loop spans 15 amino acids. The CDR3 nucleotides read TGTGCCAGCAGCTTTGTAGCGGGGGGGCAAGAGACCCGGTACTTC. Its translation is CASSFVAGGQETRYF.

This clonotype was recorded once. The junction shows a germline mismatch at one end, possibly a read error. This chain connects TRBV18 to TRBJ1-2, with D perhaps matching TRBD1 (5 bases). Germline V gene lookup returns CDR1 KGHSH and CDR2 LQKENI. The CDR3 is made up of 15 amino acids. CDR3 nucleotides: TGTGCCAGCTCAGCTCAGGGTTGGAAGAACTATGGCTGCACCTTC. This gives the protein CASSAQGWKNYGCTF.

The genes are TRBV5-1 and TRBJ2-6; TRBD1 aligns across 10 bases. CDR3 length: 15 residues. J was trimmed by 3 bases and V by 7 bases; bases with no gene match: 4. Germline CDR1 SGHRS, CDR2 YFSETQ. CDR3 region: CASDRGRGGANVLTF. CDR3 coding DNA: TGCGCCAGCGACAGGGGGCGGGGTGGGGCCAACGTCCTGACTTTC.

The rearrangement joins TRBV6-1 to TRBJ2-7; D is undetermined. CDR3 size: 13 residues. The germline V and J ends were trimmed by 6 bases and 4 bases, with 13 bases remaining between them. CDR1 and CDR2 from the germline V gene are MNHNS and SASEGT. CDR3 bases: TGTGCCAGCAGCGAAAGTAGTAAATACGAGCAGTACTTC. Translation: CASSESSKYEQYF.

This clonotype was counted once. The CDR3 DNA is TGTGCCAGCAGGACAGGGTCCCCCTACAATGAGCAGTTCTTC. It encodes CASRTGSPYNEQFF. V usage is TRBV28 and J usage is TRBJ2-1; 7 nucleotides align to TRBD1. Germline CDR1 and CDR2: MDHEN and SYDVKM. This CDR3 comprises 14 residues. After removal of 6 bases from V and 2 bases from J, the junction contained 4 bases not matched to a gene.

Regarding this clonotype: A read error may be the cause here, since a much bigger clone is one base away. The chain's CDR3 is CASGLAGGPYNEQFF. Here the CDR3 DNA reads TGTGCCAGCGGACTAGCGGGGGGGCCATACAATGAGCAGTTCTTC. This chain joins TRBV2 and TRBJ2-1; 15 bases line up with TRBD2. The junction had 3 bases not matched to a gene; V was cut back by 8 bases and J by 4 bases. CDR3 length: 15 residues. The germline gives CDR1 SNHLY, CDR2 FYNNEI.

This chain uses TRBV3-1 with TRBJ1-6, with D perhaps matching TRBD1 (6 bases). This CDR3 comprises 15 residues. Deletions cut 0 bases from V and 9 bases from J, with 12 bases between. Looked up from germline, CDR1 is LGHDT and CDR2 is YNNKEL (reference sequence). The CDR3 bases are TGTGCCAGCAGCCAAGACACCACAGGGTCTTCACCCCTCCACTTT. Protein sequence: CASSQDTTGSSPLHF.

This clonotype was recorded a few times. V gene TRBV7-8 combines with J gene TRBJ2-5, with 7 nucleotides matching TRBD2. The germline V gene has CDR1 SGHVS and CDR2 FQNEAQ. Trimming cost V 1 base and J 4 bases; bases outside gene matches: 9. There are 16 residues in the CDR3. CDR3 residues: CASSLVGSASGETQYF. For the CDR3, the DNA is TGTGCCAGCAGCTTAGTCGGATCGGCTAGCGGAGAGACCCAGTACTTC.

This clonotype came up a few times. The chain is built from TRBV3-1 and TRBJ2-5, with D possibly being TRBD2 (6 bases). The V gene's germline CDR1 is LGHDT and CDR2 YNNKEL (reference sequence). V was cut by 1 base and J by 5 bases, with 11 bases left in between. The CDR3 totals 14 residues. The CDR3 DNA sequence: TGTGCCAGCAGCCAAGGGACTACTCGGGAGACCCAGTACTTC. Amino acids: CASSQGTTRETQYF.

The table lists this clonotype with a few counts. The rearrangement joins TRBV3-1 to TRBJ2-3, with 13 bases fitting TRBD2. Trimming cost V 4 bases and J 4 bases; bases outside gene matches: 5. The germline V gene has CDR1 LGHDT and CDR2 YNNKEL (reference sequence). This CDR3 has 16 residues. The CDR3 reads CASSPLAGGPSDTQYF. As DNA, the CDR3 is TGTGCCAGCAGCCCACTAGCGGGGGGGCCCTCAGATACGCAGTATTTT.

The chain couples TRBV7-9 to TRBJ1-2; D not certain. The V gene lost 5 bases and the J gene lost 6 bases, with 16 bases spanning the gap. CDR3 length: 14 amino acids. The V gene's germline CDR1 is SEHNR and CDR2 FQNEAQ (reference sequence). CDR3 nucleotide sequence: TGTGCCAGCAGCCATACCCCCAGCAATGATGGCTACACCTTC. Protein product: CASSHTPSNDGYTF.

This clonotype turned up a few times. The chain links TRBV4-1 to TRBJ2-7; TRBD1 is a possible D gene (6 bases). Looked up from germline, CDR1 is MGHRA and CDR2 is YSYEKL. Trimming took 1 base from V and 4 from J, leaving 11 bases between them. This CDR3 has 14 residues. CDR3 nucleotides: TGCGCCAGCAGCCAAGTCCGGGACATTTACGAGCAGTACTTC. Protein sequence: CASSQVRDIYEQYF.